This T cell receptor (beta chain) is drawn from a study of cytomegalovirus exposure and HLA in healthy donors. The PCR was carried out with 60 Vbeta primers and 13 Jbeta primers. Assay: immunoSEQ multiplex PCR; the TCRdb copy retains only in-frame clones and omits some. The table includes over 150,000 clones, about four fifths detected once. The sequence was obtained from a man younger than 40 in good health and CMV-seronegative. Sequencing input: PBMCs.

CDR3 amino acids: CASSVGQLGSGNTIYF. DNA of the CDR3: TGTGCCAGCAGCGTAGGACAACTTGGCTCTGGAAACACCATATATTTT. The rearrangement uses TRBV9 and TRBJ1-3; D is unclear. V was trimmed by 0 bases and J by 0 bases, leaving 10 bases between them. This CDR3 region has 16 residues. Germline V CDR1 and CDR2: SGDLS, YYNGEE.